The 3 T cell receptor beta chains below all came from one sample that was sequenced in a study of T cells after yellow fever vaccination. Each CDR3 protein gets one entry after TCRdb re-called the 5' RACE reads with MiXCR. In the table there are under 500,000 distinct CDR3 sequences, around a sixth of which are singletons. Sample: PBMCs, taken before the yellow fever booster vaccination. These receptors were taken from a man between 18 and 35 years old who received the YFV17D yellow fever vaccine.

The gene calls are TRBV7-2 and TRBJ2-2; unclear D gene. V was trimmed by 0 bases and J by 7 bases, leaving 15 bases between them. CDR1 is SGHTA and CDR2 is FQGNSA in the germline V gene. The CDR3 consists of 16 residues. CDR3 nucleotides: TGTGCCAGCAGCTTAGCGGTGGTCTTCAGCATCGGGGAGCTGTTTTTT. As protein: CASSLAVVFSIGELFF.

This clonotype was observed a handful of times. The V gene is TRBV12-3 or TRBV12-4, the J gene TRBJ2-7, with D tentatively TRBD1 (6 bases). CDR3 length equals 14 residues. V was trimmed by 6 bases and J by 0 bases, leaving 12 bases between them. CDR3 DNA sequence: TGTGCCAGCAGCGAACAGGGTTCCTCCTACGAGCAGTACTTC. Its protein product is CASSEQGSSYEQYF.

This clonotype was detected only once. The CDR3 DNA is TGCGCCAGCAGCTTGGGTCTGCAGGGGCCTGAAAAACTGTTTTTT. Translation: CASSLGLQGPEKLFF. The gene calls are TRBV5-1 and TRBJ1-4; TRBD1 is a possible D gene (6 bases). The V gene's germline CDR1 is SGHRS and CDR2 YFSETQ. The CDR3 is 15 residues long. V lost 0 bases and J lost 7, with 13 bases in between.